A single TCR beta chain is shown here with its context. Its antigen remains unknown. The data stem from a study of T cell responses to AZD1222 COVID-19 vaccine. Findings and caveats of the study: Clonal diversity may have been underestimated in mostly white British donors. Spike-specific TCR breadth rose after two AZD1222 doses, and depth rose as well.

The method was immunoSEQ multiplex PCR; TCRdb's version includes in-frame clones alone and lacks a portion of them. The sample includes some 110,000 clones, 80% to 85% of them seen just once. Germline V gene sequence: CDR1 SEHNR, CDR2 FQNEAQ (reference sequence). The CDR3 has 18 residues. J gave up 6 bases and V 7 bases, and 12 bases lay outside the gene matches. The clonotype originates from an adult in good health. The gene calls are TRBV7-9 and TRBJ2-2; 15 nucleotides match TRBD2. Sample: peripheral blood, taken on day 0 of AZD1222 vaccination. The CDR3 protein is CASTFRTSGRAWAGELFF. Here the CDR3 DNA reads TGTGCCAGCACATTCCGGACTAGCGGGAGGGCCTGGGCCGGGGAGCTGTTTTTT.